This T cell receptor (beta chain) derives from a study of OX40 agonist ivuxolimab in advanced cancers. Overall study context: Patients were treated with ivuxolimab, an agonistic anti-OX40 (CD134) antibody. The group had a mean age of about 60 years, ranged from roughly 20 to 80, and was roughly 80% male.

Sequencing used immunoSEQ multiplex PCR; TCRdb keeps in-frame clones, though not all of them. The repertoire consists of 30,000 to 45,000 clones, with 88% occurring once and the leading ten covering roughly 3.9%. This CDR3 is built from 13 residues. CDR1 and CDR2 (germline): MGHRA, YSYEKL. The V and J ends lost 1 base and 6 bases respectively, with 10 bases between them. About this clone: Its target is not known.

The timepoints at which blood was sampled were baseline, cycle 4 day 1, and cycle 7 day 1. Study-level points and caveats: No determination was made of the antigen specificity of the expanded peripheral T cells.

V gene TRBV4-1 combines with J gene TRBJ2-7, with D perhaps TRBD2 (6 bases). The clonotype comes from an adult with an advanced solid tumor such as melanoma, head and neck, liver or kidney cancer. Sample: CD4+ or CD8+ T cells sorted from blood, taken in a trial of the OX40 agonist ivuxolimab. The CDR3 protein is CASSQGSGAEQYF. DNA for the CDR3: TGCGCCAGCAGCCAAGGTTCGGGAGCCGAGCAGTACTTC.